Below are 17 T cell receptor beta chains sequenced from a single sample in a study of T-cell reconstitution after alpha-beta-depleted transplantation in children. The library targeted TCRbeta and was prepared with unique molecular identifiers. MiXCR, applied by TCRdb to the PCR reads, yields one record per CDR3 protein. The profile shows about 240,000 distinct CDR3 sequences, roughly 23% of them singletons. Specimen: PBMCs, collected before TCRalphabeta/CD19-depleted stem cell transplant. These receptors came from a girl under 10 years old with Fanconi anemia, due to receive a stem cell transplant.

This sequence joins TRBV6-5 and TRBJ2-7, with no clear D. The V gene's germline CDR1 is MNHEY and CDR2 SVGAGI. Trimming took 1 base from V and 3 from J, leaving 13 bases between them. The CDR3 consists of 15 residues. The CDR3 protein is CASSYLPGRYYEQYF. The CDR3 DNA reads TGTGCCAGCAGTTACTTACCGGGCCGTTACTACGAGCAGTACTTC.

This sequence joins TRBV20-1 and TRBJ2-7; D might be TRBD1 (7 bases). CDR1 is DFQATT and CDR2 is SNEGSKA in the germline V gene (reference sequence). This CDR3 contains 16 residues. V lost 1 base, J lost 2 bases, and 18 bases lay in between. The CDR3 bases are TGCAGTGCTAGAGTTCAGGGGGGATACTCCACCTACGAGCAGTACTTC. Translated: CSARVQGGYSTYEQYF.

The gene calls are TRBV18 and TRBJ2-5, with 9 nucleotides matching TRBD2. In germline, CDR1 is KGHSH, CDR2 LQKENI. The CDR3 runs to 14 residues. Unmatched junction bases numbered 4, after V lost 3 bases and J lost 5 bases. CDR3 amino acids: CASSPVAGDETQYF. The CDR3 DNA sequence: TGTGCCAGCTCACCGGTAGCGGGAGATGAGACCCAGTACTTC.

This clonotype was counted at least ten times. An end of the junction differs from the germline gene, which may be a read error. This sequence joins TRBV24-1 and TRBJ2-7; the match to TRBD1 covers 9 bases. Germline CDR1 KGHDR, CDR2 SFDVKD. This CDR3 region has 12 residues. CDR3 in DNA: TGCAAAACCCGGGACAGGGAGGACGAGCAGTACTTC. It encodes CKTRDREDEQYF.

In the case of this clonotype: Possible read error: a much larger clone is one base away. CDR3 nucleotides: TGCAGTGCTAGAGGCGGGTACCCCAACTATGGCTACACCTTC. This gives the protein CSARGGYPNYGYTF. The chain couples TRBV20-1 to TRBJ1-2; D is undetermined. The V end was cut by 1 base, the J end by 2 bases, with 11 bases between. The CDR3 has 14 amino acids. Germline V gene lookup returns CDR1 DFQATT and CDR2 SNEGSKA (reference sequence).

This clonotype was counted a few times. The chain recombines TRBV4-2 with TRBJ2-3; TRBD2 agrees at 10 bases. Trimming at V came to 1 base and at J to 0 bases, leaving 13 bases not matched to a gene. The CDR3 sequence is 20 residues long. The germline V gene has CDR1 LGHNA and CDR2 YNFKEQ. CDR3 amino acids: CASSQVGLAGVRLSTDTQYF. The CDR3 bases are TGTGCCAGCAGCCAAGTCGGGCTAGCGGGAGTGCGCCTTAGCACAGATACGCAGTATTTT.

The table lists this clonotype with many counts. The gene calls are TRBV7-2 and TRBJ2-7; no clear D. Looked up from germline, CDR1 is SGHTA and CDR2 is FQGNSA. The CDR3 is made up of 12 amino acids. V was clipped by 2 bases and J by 4 bases, with 6 bases between them. CDR3 sequence reads: CASSLSAYEQYF. CDR3 coding DNA: TGTGCCAGCAGCTTATCAGCATACGAGCAGTACTTC.

The chain recombines TRBV28 with TRBJ2-1, with TRBD2 matching 9 bases. V trimming: 5 bases; J trimming: 7 bases; junction bases outside the gene matches: 6. The CDR3 spans 14 residues. Germline CDR1 MDHEN, CDR2 SYDVKM. CDR3 in amino acids: CASSLQTSGNEQFF. DNA for the CDR3: TGTGCCAGCAGTCTCCAGACTAGCGGTAATGAGCAGTTCTTC.

The genes are TRBV6-5 and TRBJ1-5, with D tentatively TRBD1 (5 bases). Trimming removed 2 bases at V and 6 bases at J, with 8 bases between. The CDR3 is made up of 13 amino acids. From germline, CDR1 is MNHEY and CDR2 SVGAGI. The CDR3 bases are TGTGCCAGCAGTTACATTACAGGTCAGCCCCAGCATTTT. Translating gives CASSYITGQPQHF.

This rearrangement joins TRBV29-1 to TRBJ2-5, with 7 nucleotides matching TRBD1. J was trimmed by 6 bases and V by 6 bases; bases with no gene match: 10. The germline V gene has CDR1 SQVTM and CDR2 ANQGSEA. The CDR3 is 13 residues long. The CDR3 DNA is TGCAGCGTAGGCGACAGGGTCGAAAAGACCCAGTACTTC. Its protein product is CSVGDRVEKTQYF. The entire variable domain, with the rest obtained from reference TRBV29-1 and TRBJ2-5, is as follows: SAVISQKPSRDICQRGTSLTIQCQVDSQVTMMFWYRQQPGQSLTLIATANQGSEATYESGFVIDKFPISRPNLTFSTLTVSNMSPEDSSIYLCSVGDRVEKTQYFGPGTRLLVL.

Many counts were recorded for this clonotype. The CDR3 is CASSTPSPGADTQYF. DNA for the CDR3: TGTGCCAGCAGCACACCTTCCCCGGGGGCAGATACGCAGTATTTT. The chain links TRBV12-3 or TRBV12-4 to TRBJ2-3; D is perhaps TRBD2 (6 bases). There are 15 residues in the CDR3. Trimming pared 6 bases from V and 4 bases from J, leaving 17 bases between.

This chain links TRBV20-1 with TRBJ2-1; D gene ambiguous. Germline assignment: CDR1 DFQATT and CDR2 SNEGSKA (reference sequence). The V end lost 5 bases, the J end lost 1 base, and 12 bases lay between the germline ends. The CDR3 has 14 residues. In DNA form, the CDR3 reads TGCAGTGCTCGAAGTAGGGCTTCCTACAATGAGCAGTTCTTC. Residues: CSARSRASYNEQFF.

In this sample, this clonotype turned up a few times. The CDR3 region has the DNA TGCAGTGCTGAGGATCGGGACACCATATATTTT. Translated: CSAEDRDTIYF. The rearrangement uses TRBV20-1 and TRBJ1-3; D gene uncertain. The V gene lost 5 bases and the J gene lost 8 bases, with 10 bases spanning the gap. The CDR3 extends over 11 amino acids. Germline CDR1 reads DFQATT; CDR2 reads SNEGSKA (reference sequence).

This clonotype was counted at least ten times. The genes are TRBV24-1 and TRBJ2-1; D not certain. The CDR3 is made up of 16 amino acids. V lost 0 bases and J lost 0, with 8 bases in between. CDR1 is KGHDR and CDR2 is SFDVKD in the germline V gene. CDR3 coding DNA: TGTGCCACCAGTGATTTGGCCGCGAGCTCCTACAATGAGCAGTTCTTC. Its protein is CATSDLAASSYNEQFF.

This clonotype was detected only a few times. This chain links TRBV3-1 with TRBJ2-6, with 11 bases identical to TRBD1. Germline trimming cut 2 bases from V and 2 bases from J; bases unmatched to any gene: 11. The V gene's germline CDR1 is LGHDT and CDR2 YNNKEL (reference sequence). There are 20 residues in the CDR3. The DNA for the CDR3 is TGTGCCAGCAGCCAACCGACGGACAGGGGGCGCAGCGCTGGGGCCAACGTCCTGACTTTC. The encoded protein is CASSQPTDRGRSAGANVLTF.

The chain recombines TRBV20-1 with TRBJ2-3, with TRBD1 identical over 9 bases. The CDR3 runs 15 residues. Germline CDR1 reads DFQATT; CDR2 reads SNEGSKA (reference sequence). Unmatched junction bases numbered 7, after V lost 5 bases and J lost 1 base. The CDR3 region has the DNA TGCAGTGCTCACAGGGGGCTTGGTCGCACAGATACGCAGTATTTT. It codes for CSAHRGLGRTDTQYF.

This clonotype appeared a few times. The rearrangement joins TRBV20-1 to TRBJ2-1; 8 positions match TRBD2. Germline CDR1 and CDR2: DFQATT and SNEGSKA (reference sequence). The length of the CDR3 is 16 residues. V dropped 2 bases and J dropped 8; count of bases not matched to a gene: 14. CDR3: CSARRAGAGGYDEQFF. Here the CDR3 DNA reads TGCAGTGCTAGACGGGCTGGGGCGGGGGGATACGATGAGCAGTTCTTC.